This TCR beta chain was captured in a study of beta chain features in type 1 diabetes. Overall study results and limits: Because the template was cDNA, high-expressing cells might be over-represented. Among all four CD4+ subsets, Type 1 diabetes patients had TCRB CDR3s that were moderately but significantly shorter.

Expressed TCRB transcripts got sequenced, as all isolated RNA was reverse transcribed. Produced via immunoSEQ multiplex PCR; TCRdb's table is partial and in-frame only. The sample includes under 300,000 clones, 11% to 15% of them seen just once. As regards this clone: Its target is unknown.

The specimen sequenced was naive CD4+ T cells from blood. The receptor comes from a man aged 25 to 45 with type 1 diabetes.

The CDR3 reads CASSADRVQPQHF. DNA of the CDR3: TGTGCCAGCAGTGCGGACAGGGTACAGCCCCAGCATTTT. This chain links TRBV6-5 with TRBJ1-5; 8 bases map to TRBD1. In germline, CDR1 is MNHEY, CDR2 SVGAGI. The CDR3 covers 13 residues. With 5 bases clipped from V and 7 bases from J, the junction kept 4 bases outside the gene matches.